The 21 T cell receptor beta chains reported below all come from one sample, sequenced in a study of T cells in Graves' hyperthyroidism and ophthalmopathy. Amplified TCR beta CDR3 regions came from RNA transcripts. Using the HTBI primer set, a first-round RT-PCR was run on the TCR CDR3. TCRdb used MiXCR to reprocess the multiplex PCR reads, holding one entry per CDR3 protein. The repertoire holds over 700,000 distinct CDR3 sequences, roughly 20% seen once, with roughly a sixth in the top ten. Specimen: blood. The receptors originated from a woman aged 45 to 65 with Graves' hyperthyroidism that later progressed to Graves' ophthalmopathy.

This clonotype appeared a few times. The CDR3 region is CASSVGQTFYNEQFF. The CDR3 DNA reads TGTGCCAGCAGTGTGGGACAGACGTTCTACAATGAGCAGTTCTTC. This chain joins TRBV6-1 and TRBJ2-1, with 7 bases matching TRBD1. The CDR3 is made up of 15 amino acids. CDR1 and CDR2 from the germline V gene are MNHNS and SASEGT. The V segment lost 4 bases and the J segment 3 bases; nucleotides outside the gene matches: 6.

This rearrangement joins TRBV7-9 to TRBJ1-2; unclear D gene. This CDR3 has 13 amino acids. The germline V gene encodes CDR1 SEHNR and CDR2 FQNEAQ (reference sequence). V lost 2 bases and J lost 4, with 8 bases in between. CDR3 sequence: CASSLSLGYGYTF. The CDR3, as DNA: TGTGCCAGCAGCTTATCCCTGGGCTATGGCTACACCTTC.

In its sample, this clonotype was seen many times. The rearrangement links TRBV27 to TRBJ2-7; D gene uncertain. CDR1 is MNHEY, CDR2 SMNVEV, per germline (reference sequence). The V gene lost 5 bases and the J gene lost 2 bases, with 10 bases spanning the gap. The CDR3 has 13 amino acids. CDR3 DNA: TGTGCCAGCAGTCCGTCAGTTGCCTACGAGCAGTACTTC. As protein: CASSPSVAYEQYF.

In its sample, this clonotype was seen many times. V usage is TRBV20-1 and J usage is TRBJ1-4; TRBD1 aligns across 7 bases. CDR1 is DFQATT and CDR2 is SNEGSKA in the germline V gene (reference sequence). The CDR3 covers 13 residues. V was clipped by 5 bases and J by 6 bases; unmatched bases: 6. CDR3 bases: TGCAGTGCTCGGACAGGCGGGTATGAAAAACTGTTTTTT. Protein product: CSARTGGYEKLFF.

Ten or more counts support this clonotype. This may arise from a read error, as a much more abundant clone is one base away. This sequence joins TRBV6-2 or TRBV6-3 and TRBJ2-5; D call uncertain. Germline V gives CDR1 MNHEY, CDR2 SVGEGT. The CDR3 is 11 residues long. CDR3: CASSYHETQYF. The DNA for the CDR3 is TGTGCCAGCAGTTACCATGAGACCCAGTACTTC.

At least ten counts were recorded for this clonotype. This chain joins TRBV12-3 or TRBV12-4 and TRBJ1-1, with 9 nucleotides matching TRBD1. The CDR3 sequence is 13 residues long. V shed 5 bases and J 10 bases; nucleotides not matched to a gene: 8. The CDR3 DNA reads TGTGCCAGCAGTGGACAGGGGCGGGGTGGAGCTTTCTTT. It codes for CASSGQGRGGAFF.

V usage is TRBV12-3 or TRBV12-4 and J usage is TRBJ2-1; D is uncertain. This CDR3 spans 13 amino acids. V shed 6 bases and J shed 1 base, with 7 bases lying between them. The CDR3 region has the DNA TGTGCCAGCAGATACTCTTCCTACAATGAGCAGTTCTTC. Its protein is CASRYSSYNEQFF.

The V call is TRBV20-1, the J call TRBJ2-7; a weak D match, TRBD2 (6 bases). This CDR3 contains 14 residues. From germline, CDR1 is DFQATT and CDR2 SNEGSKA (reference sequence). Trimming shortened V by 6 bases and J by 4 bases, and 19 bases separated the two germline ends. The CDR3, as DNA: TGCAGTGCCCTCCATTCCGGCGGGGATTACGAGCAGTACTTC. Its protein product is CSALHSGGDYEQYF.

In its sample, this clonotype was seen many times. The chain recombines TRBV11-2 with TRBJ1-1; 10 bases line up with TRBD1. Trimming cost V 3 bases and J 5 bases; bases outside gene matches: 6. The CDR3 spans 15 residues. Germline CDR1 SGHAT, CDR2 FQNNGV. The CDR3 sequence: CASSFTGTGDTEAFF. The DNA of the CDR3 is TGTGCCAGCAGCTTTACCGGGACAGGGGATACTGAAGCTTTCTTT.

There are a few counts of this clonotype. This sequence joins TRBV20-1 and TRBJ1-5, with 7 bases identical to TRBD1. The CDR3 is 14 residues long. The V and J ends lost 6 bases and 0 bases, in that order; junction bases with no gene match: 5. Germline V lookup: CDR1 DFQATT, CDR2 SNEGSKA (reference sequence). The DNA for the CDR3 is TGCAGTGCCGCGGACAGGTCTAGCAATCAGCCCCAGCATTTT. It codes for CSAADRSSNQPQHF.

This chain uses TRBV20-1 with TRBJ2-1; no clear D. The germline CDR1 and CDR2 sequences are DFQATT and SNEGSKA (reference sequence). Between the trimmed V and J ends, which lost 4 bases and 6 bases, there was a span of 25 bases. CDR3 length: 17 residues. The CDR3: CSANSLTRADQTNEQFF. The DNA for the CDR3 is TGCAGTGCTAACAGTCTAACGCGAGCAGATCAAACCAATGAGCAGTTCTTC.

This clonotype was seen at least ten times. This rearrangement joins TRBV7-2 to TRBJ2-7, with 9 bases fitting TRBD1. This CDR3 is 12 amino acids long. The V segment lost 8 bases and the J segment 4 bases; nucleotides outside the gene matches: 3. Germline V CDR1 and CDR2: SGHTA, FQGNSA. The CDR3 bases are TGTGCCAGCGGGACAGGGTTGTACGAGCAGTACTTC. It yields the protein CASGTGLYEQYF.

The V gene is TRBV19, the J gene TRBJ2-3, with TRBD2 identical over 8 bases. Per the germline V gene, CDR1 is LNHDA and CDR2 is SQIVND (reference sequence). This CDR3 comprises 17 residues. The V segment lost 2 bases and the J segment 1 base; nucleotides outside the gene matches: 8. The CDR3 sequence: CASSISPSGGRTDTQYF. DNA for the CDR3: TGTGCCAGTAGTATATCCCCCAGCGGGGGTCGCACAGATACGCAGTATTTT.

The rearrangement joins TRBV10-3 to TRBJ2-1; 13 bases are a match to TRBD2. The CDR3 covers 17 residues. The germline V gene has CDR1 ENHRY and CDR2 SYGVKD. J was trimmed by 8 bases and V by 6 bases; bases with no gene match: 13. As DNA, the CDR3 is TGTGCCATCAGGCCCTATACTAGCGGGGGGGCCCCCGATGAGCAGTTCTTC. This codes for CAIRPYTSGGAPDEQFF.

This chain joins TRBV19 and TRBJ1-2, with 7 bases matching TRBD1. Germline V lookup: CDR1 LNHDA, CDR2 SQIVND (reference sequence). The CDR3 sequence is 15 residues long. Germline trimming cut 11 bases from V and 6 bases from J; bases unmatched to any gene: 18. This CDR3 is CASKGAGTEPDGYTF. CDR3 nucleotide sequence: TGTGCCTCTAAGGGGGCCGGGACAGAGCCAGATGGCTACACCTTC.

This clonotype was detected only a few times. J is TRBJ2-7 and V is TRBV4-1; 8 bases are shared with TRBD1. The germline CDR1 and CDR2 sequences are MGHRA and YSYEKL. This CDR3 region has 14 residues. J gave up 2 bases and V 4 bases, and 4 bases lay outside the gene matches. The CDR3 loop reads CASSLGQDPYEQYF. CDR3 DNA sequence: TGCGCCAGCAGCCTGGGACAGGACCCCTACGAGCAGTACTTC.

This clonotype has only a few counts. The chain links TRBV9 to TRBJ1-4; 10 positions agree with TRBD1. The germline gives CDR1 SGDLS, CDR2 YYNGEE. CDR3 size: 16 residues. Trimming cost V 3 bases and J 8 bases; bases outside gene matches: 10. The CDR3 protein is CASSAERQGAGEKLFF. The CDR3 coding sequence is TGTGCCAGCAGCGCCGAAAGACAGGGGGCAGGGGAAAAACTGTTTTTT.

This chain joins TRBV6-1 and TRBJ2-1; D is undetermined. V dropped 7 bases and J dropped 8 bases, with 9 bases sitting between them. This CDR3 contains 11 residues. Per germline, CDR1 MNHNS and CDR2 SASEGT. The CDR3 here is CASTPGHEQFF. The CDR3 DNA is TGTGCCAGCACCCCGGGCCATGAGCAGTTCTTC.

The chain links TRBV6-1 to TRBJ2-3; D remains ambiguous. Germline V gene lookup returns CDR1 MNHNS and CDR2 SASEGT. The CDR3 consists of 12 residues. Trimming removed 5 bases from V and 5 bases from J, with 8 bases in between. This CDR3 reads CASSHPGDTQYF. The DNA for the CDR3 is TGTGCCAGCAGTCACCCCGGAGATACGCAGTATTTT.

This clonotype was recorded many times. The chain has TRBV5-5 and TRBJ1-2, with D unclear. This CDR3 contains 13 residues. Trimming took off 4 bases at V and 3 bases at J, with 10 bases between the two ends. The germline gives CDR1 SGHKS, CDR2 YYEKEE (reference sequence). CDR3 region: CASSVRGDYGYTF. For the CDR3, the DNA is TGTGCCAGCAGCGTACGGGGAGACTATGGCTACACCTTC.

This clonotype was seen many times. The chain combines TRBV12-3 or TRBV12-4 with TRBJ2-1; 7 bases fit TRBD1. The CDR3 loop spans 15 amino acids. J lost 0 bases, V lost 10 bases, and 9 bases had no gene match. The CDR3 sequence is CAIATGSGSYNEQFF. The DNA of the CDR3 is TGTGCCATCGCGACAGGGTCGGGCTCCTACAATGAGCAGTTCTTC.